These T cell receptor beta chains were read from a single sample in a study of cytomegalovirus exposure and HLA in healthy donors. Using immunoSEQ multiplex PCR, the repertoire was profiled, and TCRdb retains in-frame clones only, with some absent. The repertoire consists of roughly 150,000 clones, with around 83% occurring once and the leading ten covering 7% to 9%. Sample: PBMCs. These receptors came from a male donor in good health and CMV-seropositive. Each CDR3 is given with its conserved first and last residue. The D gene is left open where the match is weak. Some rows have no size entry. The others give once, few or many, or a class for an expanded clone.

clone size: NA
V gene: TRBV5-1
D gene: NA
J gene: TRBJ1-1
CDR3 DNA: TGCGCCAGCAGGGTTGAGGAGAACACTGAAGCTTTCTTT
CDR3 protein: CASRVEENTEAFF

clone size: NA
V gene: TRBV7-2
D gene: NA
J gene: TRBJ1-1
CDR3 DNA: TGTGCCAGCAGCCCGCCGGGCAGGGTTGGAACTGAAGCTTTCTTT
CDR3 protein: CASSPPGRVGTEAFF

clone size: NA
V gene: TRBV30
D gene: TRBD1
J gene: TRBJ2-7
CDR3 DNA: TGTGCCTGGACCATCCAGGGACAGTACGCCTACGAGCAGTACTTC
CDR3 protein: CAWTIQGQYAYEQYF

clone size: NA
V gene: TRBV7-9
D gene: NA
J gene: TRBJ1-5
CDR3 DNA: TGTGCCAGCAGCTTGGCTGATGGCAATCAGCCCCAGCATTTT
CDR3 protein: CASSLADGNQPQHF

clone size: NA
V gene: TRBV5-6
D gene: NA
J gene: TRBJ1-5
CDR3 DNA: TGTGCCAGCAGCTGGGGGCCAGGGCACAATCAGCCCCAGCATTTT
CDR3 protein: CASSWGPGHNQPQHF

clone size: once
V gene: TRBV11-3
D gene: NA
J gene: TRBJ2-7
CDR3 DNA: TGTGCCAGCAGCTTGAGAGGGGGGGCGACTTTCGAGCAGTACTTC
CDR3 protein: CASSLRGGATFEQYF

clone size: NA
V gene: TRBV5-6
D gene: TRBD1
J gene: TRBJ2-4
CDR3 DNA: TGTGCCAGCAGCTTGGGTGACAGGGGATTAGACATTCAGTACTTC
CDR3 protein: CASSLGDRGLDIQYF

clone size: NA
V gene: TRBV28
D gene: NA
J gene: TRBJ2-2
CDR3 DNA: TGTGCCAGCATAGAAGGGAGCGCCGGGGAGCTGTTTTTT
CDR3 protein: CASIEGSAGELFF

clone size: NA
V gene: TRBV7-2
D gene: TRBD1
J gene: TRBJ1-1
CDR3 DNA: TGTGCCAGCAGCTACTCCGGGACAGTTAACACTGAAGCTTTCTTT
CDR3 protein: CASSYSGTVNTEAFF

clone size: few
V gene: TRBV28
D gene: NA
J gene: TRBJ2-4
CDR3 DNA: TGTGCCAGCAGTTCCCTGTACGAGTGGAAAAACAGTCAGTACTTC
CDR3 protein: CASSSLYEWKNSQYF

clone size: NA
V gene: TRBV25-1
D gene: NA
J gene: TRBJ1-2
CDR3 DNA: TGTGCCAGCAGTGAATCTGGGGGGGGCGTGAACTATGGCTACACCTTC
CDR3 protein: CASSESGGGVNYGYTF

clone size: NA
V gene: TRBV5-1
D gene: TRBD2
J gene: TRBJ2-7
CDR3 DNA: TGCGCCAGCAGCCTGGGGACTAGCCCCTACGAGCAGTACTTC
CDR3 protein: CASSLGTSPYEQYF

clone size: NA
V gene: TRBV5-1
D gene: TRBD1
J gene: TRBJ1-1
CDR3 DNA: TGCGCCAGCAGCCCTGACCACAGGGGAGGTTTTGCAGCTTTCTTT
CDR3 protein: CASSPDHRGGFAAFF

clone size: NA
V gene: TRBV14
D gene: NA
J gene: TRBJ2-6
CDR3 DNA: TGTGCCAGCAGCAAACACAGGGTCCTGACTTTC
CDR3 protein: CASSKHRVLTF

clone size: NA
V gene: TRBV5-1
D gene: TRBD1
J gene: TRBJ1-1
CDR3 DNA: TGCGCCAGCAGCCTGACAGGGGGCGCGGGCGTCACTGAAGCTTTCTTT
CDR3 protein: CASSLTGGAGVTEAFF

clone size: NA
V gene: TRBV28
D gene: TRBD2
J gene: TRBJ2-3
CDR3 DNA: TGTGCCAGCAGCCCCCCGAGCGGGAGGGTCGGGGATACGCAGTATTTT
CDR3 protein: CASSPPSGRVGDTQYF

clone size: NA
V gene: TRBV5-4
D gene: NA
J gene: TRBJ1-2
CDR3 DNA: TGTGCCAGCAGCTTGGGGTTCTACTACACCTTC
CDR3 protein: CASSLGFYYTF

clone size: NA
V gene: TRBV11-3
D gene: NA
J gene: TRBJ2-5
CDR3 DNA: TGTGCCAGCAGCTTGACAGATGGAGAGACCCAGTACTTC
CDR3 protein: CASSLTDGETQYF

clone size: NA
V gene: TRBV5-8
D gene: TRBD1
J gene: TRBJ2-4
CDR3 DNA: TGTGCCAGCAGCCCCTGGTGGACAGGGGGGGACCCTCTAGCCAAAAACATTCAGTACTTC
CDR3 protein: CASSPWWTGGDPLAKNIQYF

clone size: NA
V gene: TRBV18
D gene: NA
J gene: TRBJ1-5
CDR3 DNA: TGTGCCAGCTCTCCGACAGGAGCCAGCAATCAGCCCCAGCATTTT
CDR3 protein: CASSPTGASNQPQHF

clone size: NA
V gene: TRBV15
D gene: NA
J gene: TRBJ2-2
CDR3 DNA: TGTGCCACCAGCAGGACTGTAGAAGAGGACAGGCGGGGCACCGGGGAGCTGTTTTTT
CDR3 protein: CATSRTVEEDRRGTGELFF

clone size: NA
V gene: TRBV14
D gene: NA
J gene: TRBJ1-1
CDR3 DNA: TGTGCCAGCAGCCCCTTACAGGGGAACACTGAAGCTTTCTTT
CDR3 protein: CASSPLQGNTEAFF

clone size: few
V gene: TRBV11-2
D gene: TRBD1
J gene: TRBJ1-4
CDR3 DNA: TGTGCCAGCAGCCACCAGCGACAGGGGGGGGATAAACTGTTTTTT
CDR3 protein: CASSHQRQGGDKLFF

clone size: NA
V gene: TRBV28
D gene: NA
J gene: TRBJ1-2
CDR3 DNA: TGTGCCAGCAGTTTCGCCGGAGGCGATTTCTATGGCTACACCTTC
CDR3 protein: CASSFAGGDFYGYTF

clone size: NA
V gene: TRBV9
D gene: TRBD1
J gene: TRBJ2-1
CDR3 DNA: TGTGCCAGCAGCCAGACAGGGGGCTCCTACAATGAGCAGTTCTTC
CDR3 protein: CASSQTGGSYNEQFF

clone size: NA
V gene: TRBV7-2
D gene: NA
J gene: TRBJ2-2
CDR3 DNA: TGTGCCAGCAGCTTAAAGAACAGGAACACCGGGGAGCTGTTTTTT
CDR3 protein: CASSLKNRNTGELFF

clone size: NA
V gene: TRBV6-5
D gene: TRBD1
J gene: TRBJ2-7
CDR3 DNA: TGTGCCAGCAGTCAGTCAGGGGGCGGCGAGCAGTACTTC
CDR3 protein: CASSQSGGGEQYF

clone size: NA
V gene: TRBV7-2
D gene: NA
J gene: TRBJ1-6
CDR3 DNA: TGTGCCAGCAGCTTAAGCAGGGGTGCCAATTCACCCCTCCACTTT
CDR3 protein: CASSLSRGANSPLHF

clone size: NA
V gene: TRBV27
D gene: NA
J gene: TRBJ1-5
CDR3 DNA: TGTGCCAGCATCGCGGGGCCCCAGCATTTT
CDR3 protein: CASIAGPQHF

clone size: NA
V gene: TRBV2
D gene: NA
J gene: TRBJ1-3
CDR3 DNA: TGTGCCAGCTCAATCAGCTCTGGAAACACCATATATTTT
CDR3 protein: CASSISSGNTIYF

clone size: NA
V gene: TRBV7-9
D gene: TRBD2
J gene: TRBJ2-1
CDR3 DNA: TGTTCCAGCAGCTCCAGGACTAGCGGGAGGGACAATGAGCAGTTCTTC
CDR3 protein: CSSSSRTSGRDNEQFF

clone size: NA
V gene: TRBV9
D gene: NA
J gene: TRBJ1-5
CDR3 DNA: TGTGCCAGCAGCGTAGACGGCAGGAAGAAACACCAGCCCCAGCATTTT
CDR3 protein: CASSVDGRKKHQPQHF

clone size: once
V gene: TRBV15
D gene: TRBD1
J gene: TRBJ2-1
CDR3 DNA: TGTGCCACCAGCAGCGGACAGGGGGAATCCTACAATGAGCAGTTCTTC
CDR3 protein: CATSSGQGESYNEQFF

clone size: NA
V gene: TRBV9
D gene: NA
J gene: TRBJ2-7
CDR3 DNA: TGTGCCAGCAGCGTAGGGACCGGGAACGAGCAGTACTTC
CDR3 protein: CASSVGTGNEQYF

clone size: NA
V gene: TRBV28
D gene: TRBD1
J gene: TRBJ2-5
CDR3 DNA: TGTGCCAGCAGTGCTCCCGGGACAGGGCCTCAAGAGACCCAGTACTTC
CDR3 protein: CASSAPGTGPQETQYF

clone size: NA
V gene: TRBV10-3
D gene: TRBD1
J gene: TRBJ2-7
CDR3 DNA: TGTGCCACCAGACAGGGGGGCGAGCAGTACTTC
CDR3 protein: CATRQGGEQYF

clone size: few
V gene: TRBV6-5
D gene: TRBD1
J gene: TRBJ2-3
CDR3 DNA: TGTGCCAGCCAGGGGGACACAGATACGCAGTATTTT
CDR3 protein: CASQGDTDTQYF

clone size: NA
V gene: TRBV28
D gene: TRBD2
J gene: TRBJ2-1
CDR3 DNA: TGTGCCAGCAGTTTATCCCGTCCACTAGCGGGATTCGCACACAATGAGCAGTTCTTC
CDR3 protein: CASSLSRPLAGFAHNEQFF

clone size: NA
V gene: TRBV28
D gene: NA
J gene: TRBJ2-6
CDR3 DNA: TGTGCCAGCAGTTTACGGTTCGGGTCACAAAGCTCCCCTGGGGCCAACGGCCTGACTTTC
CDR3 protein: CASSLRFGSQSSPGANGLTF

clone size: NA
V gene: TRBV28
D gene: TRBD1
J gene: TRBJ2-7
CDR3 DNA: TGTGCCAGCACCCCGGTGGACAGGACCTACGAGCAGTACTTC
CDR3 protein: CASTPVDRTYEQYF

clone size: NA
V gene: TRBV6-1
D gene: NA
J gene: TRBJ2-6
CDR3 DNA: TGTGCCAGCAAAGGGGAAACCGGGGCCAACGTCCTGACTTTC
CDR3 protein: CASKGETGANVLTF

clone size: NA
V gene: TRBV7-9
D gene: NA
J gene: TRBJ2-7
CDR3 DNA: TGTGCCAGCAGCGATGATTCCGGGACTTCGAGCTCCTACGAGCAGTACTTC
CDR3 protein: CASSDDSGTSSSYEQYF

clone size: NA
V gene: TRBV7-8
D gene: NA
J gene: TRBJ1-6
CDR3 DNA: TGTGCCAGCAGCGAAAGGAGGGGACGTTTCACCCTCCACTTT
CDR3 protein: CASSERRGRFTLHF

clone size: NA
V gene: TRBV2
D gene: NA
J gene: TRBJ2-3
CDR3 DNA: TGTGCCAGCAGTCGGGACATTACAGATACGCAGTATTTT
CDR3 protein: CASSRDITDTQYF

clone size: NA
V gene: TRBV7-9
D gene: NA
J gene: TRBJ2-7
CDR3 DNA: TGTGCCACCAGAAAGCCCGGCTCCTACGAGCAGTACTTC
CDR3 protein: CATRKPGSYEQYF

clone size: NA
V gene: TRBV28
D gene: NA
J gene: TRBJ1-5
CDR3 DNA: TGTGCCAGCATTTCGGGATTTAGCAATCAGCCCCAGCATTTT
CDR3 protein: CASISGFSNQPQHF

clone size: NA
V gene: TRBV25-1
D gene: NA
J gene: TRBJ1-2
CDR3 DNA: TGTGCCAGCAGAACCCCGGGACTCCTTGGCCTTTCTCATGGCTACACCTTC
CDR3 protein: CASRTPGLLGLSHGYTF

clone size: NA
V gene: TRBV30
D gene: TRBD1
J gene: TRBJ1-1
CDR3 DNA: TGTGCCTGGAGTCCTCAAAGACAGGGGATCTTGGGCACTGAAGCTTTCTTT
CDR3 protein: CAWSPQRQGILGTEAFF

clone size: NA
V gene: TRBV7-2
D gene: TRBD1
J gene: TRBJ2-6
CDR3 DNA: TGTGCCAGCATCCTCATGGGACAGGGGGCTGCAGGGGCCAACGGCCTGACTTTC
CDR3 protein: CASILMGQGAAGANGLTF

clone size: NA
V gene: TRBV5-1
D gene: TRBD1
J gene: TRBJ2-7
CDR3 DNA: TGCGCCAGCAGCTCCGGACAGGGTGAGTGGGACGAGCAGTACTTC
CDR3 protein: CASSSGQGEWDEQYF

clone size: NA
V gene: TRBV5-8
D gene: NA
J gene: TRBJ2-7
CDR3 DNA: TGTGCCAGCAGCCCGTGGCGGGACGAGCAGTACTTC
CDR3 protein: CASSPWRDEQYF